This section outlines one TCR beta chain sequence together with its context. CDR3 length equals 13 residues. The V gene lost 8 bases and the J gene lost 7 bases, with 17 bases spanning the gap. This sample stems from a study of blood T cell repertoires in COVID-19. Generated by immunoSEQ multiplex PCR, the TCRdb table keeps only in-frame clones and is missing some. The data hold more than 300,000 clones, with 85% to 95% observed a single time. Membership in each cohort depended on participant-reported clinical history. People in the exposed group encountered a COVID-19 case within 2 weeks before entering the study.

The receptor's source is a woman aged 25 to 45 who had been exposed to COVID-19. The chain employs TRBV12-3 or TRBV12-4 and TRBJ2-5, with a possible D match to TRBD2 (6 bases). Material for sequencing was PBMCs or T cells enriched from blood (not recorded which). The CDR3 DNA sequence: TGTGCCAGCGTCCTAGGAGGGCATGGGACCCAGTACTTC. It encodes CASVLGGHGTQYF.